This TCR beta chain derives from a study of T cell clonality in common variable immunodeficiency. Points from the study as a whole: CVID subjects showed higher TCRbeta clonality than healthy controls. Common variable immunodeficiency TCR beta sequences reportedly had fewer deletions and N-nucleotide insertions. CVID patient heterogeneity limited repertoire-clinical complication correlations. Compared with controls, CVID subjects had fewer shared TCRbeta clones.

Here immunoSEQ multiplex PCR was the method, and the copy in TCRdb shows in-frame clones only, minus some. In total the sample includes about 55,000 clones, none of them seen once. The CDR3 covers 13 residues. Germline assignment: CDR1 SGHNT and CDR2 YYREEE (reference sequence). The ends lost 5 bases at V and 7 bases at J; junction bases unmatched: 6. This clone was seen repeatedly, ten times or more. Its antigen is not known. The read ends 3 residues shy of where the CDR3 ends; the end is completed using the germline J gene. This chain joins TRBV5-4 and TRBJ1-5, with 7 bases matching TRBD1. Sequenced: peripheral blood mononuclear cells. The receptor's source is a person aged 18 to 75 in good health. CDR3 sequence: CASSPDRAQPQHF. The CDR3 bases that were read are TGTGCCAGCAGTCCTGACAGGGCCCAGCCC.